The 20 T cell receptor beta chains below come from one sample, sequenced in a study of T cell repertoires in ileal Crohn's disease. Stated time point: neoterminal ileum biopsy at postoperative endoscopy, about 6 months after surgery. Assay: immunoSEQ multiplex PCR; the TCRdb copy retains only in-frame clones and omits some. The sample lists 15,000 or so clones, more than 60% occurring once. Sequenced input: ileal tissue. The receptors were sampled from an adult with Crohn's disease.

Turning to this clone: Additional DNA sequences in this sample encode the identical CDR3. The rearrangement uses TRBV30 and TRBJ1-1; no clear D gene. The CDR3 runs 13 residues. Germline CDR1 is GTSNPN and CDR2 is SVGIG (reference sequence). V lost 4 bases, J lost 0 bases, and 9 bases lay in between. CDR3 sequence: CAWKRNMNTEAFF. The CDR3 nucleotides read TGTGCCTGGAAGAGGAATATGAACACTGAAGCTTTCTTT. Using reference TRBV30 and TRBJ1-1 for the parts outside the CDR3, the full variable domain is SQTIHQWPATLVQPVGSPLSLECTVEGTSNPNLYWYRQAAGRGLQLLFYSVGIGQISSEVPQNLSASRPQDRQFILSSKKLLLSDSGFYLCAWKRNMNTEAFFGQGTRLTVV.

The V and J genes are TRBV9 and TRBJ1-6, with D unresolved. The germline gives CDR1 SGDLS, CDR2 YYNGEE. V lost 4 bases and J 5 bases, leaving 10 bases between the germline ends. The CDR3 extends over 14 amino acids. The CDR3 here is CASSSRQDNSPLHF. In nucleotides, the CDR3 is TGTGCCAGCAGCTCCCGCCAGGATAATTCACCCCTCCACTTT.

The chain recombines TRBV6-1 with TRBJ2-3; TRBD1 might be the D (6 bases). The germline V gene encodes CDR1 MNHNS and CDR2 SASEGT. There are 11 residues in the CDR3. Deletions cut 6 bases from V and 11 bases from J, with 12 bases between. CDR3 protein: CASSYDRRQYF. The CDR3 region has the DNA TGTGCCAGCAGCTACGACAGGAGGCAGTATTTT.

The J gene is TRBJ2-2, the V gene TRBV25-1, with D perhaps TRBD2 (5 bases). Germline CDR1 reads MGHDK; CDR2 reads SYGVNS. The CDR3 totals 14 residues. Trimming removed 6 bases at V and 7 bases at J, with 15 bases between. The CDR3 region is CASSAWENHGELFF. CDR3 DNA: TGTGCCAGCAGCGCGTGGGAGAACCACGGGGAGCTGTTTTTT. Drawing the rest from reference TRBV25-1 and TRBJ2-2, the complete variable domain is EADIYQTPRYLVIGTGKKITLECSQTMGHDKMYWYQQDPGMELHLIHYSYGVNSTEKGDLSSESTVSRIRTEHFPLTLESARPSHTSQYLCASSAWENHGELFFGEGSRLTVL.

The chain carries TRBV7-8 and TRBJ1-5; possibly TRBD1 for D (5 bases). The ends were cut back, 4 bases at V and 4 bases at J, with 11 bases in the middle. Per germline, CDR1 SGHVS and CDR2 FQNEAQ. The CDR3 is 14 residues long. In nucleotides, the CDR3 is TGTGCCAGCAGCTCGGGACCGACTAATCAGCCCCAGCATTTT. Protein: CASSSGPTNQPQHF.

Only one count was recorded for this clone. The J gene is TRBJ1-1, the V gene TRBV4-2, with 7 bases aligning to TRBD1. V was clipped by 4 bases and J by 11 bases; unmatched bases: 10. The CDR3 runs 13 residues. Germline V gene data show CDR1 as LGHNA and CDR2 as YNFKEQ. The CDR3 DNA follows: TGTGCCAGCAGCCCCTCCTCGGACAGGATTGCTTTCTTT. It translates to CASSPSSDRIAFF.

This clone showed up just once. The chain recombines TRBV29-1 with TRBJ2-1; perhaps D is TRBD1 or TRBD2 (6 bases each). The ends were cut back, 4 bases at V and 10 bases at J, with 8 bases in the middle. Germline loops: CDR1 SQVTM, CDR2 ANQGSEA. CDR3 length: 10 residues. CDR3 protein: CSVGGTEQFF. CDR3 bases: TGCAGCGTTGGCGGGACAGAGCAGTTCTTC.

This clone is medium-sized (0.01 to 0.1%) within its sample. The chain employs TRBV6-1 and TRBJ1-5; D ambiguous. The CDR3 covers 12 residues. The germline V gene has CDR1 MNHNS and CDR2 SASEGT. Trimming took 6 bases from V and 9 from J, leaving 12 bases between them. CDR3: CASSLQLPPQHF. The CDR3, as DNA: TGTGCCAGCAGCTTACAGTTACCGCCCCAGCATTTT.

The chain is built from TRBV27 and TRBJ1-2; D unclear. With 4 bases removed from V and 3 bases from J, the gap between germline ends came to 18 bases. Germline CDR1 and CDR2: MNHEY and SMNVEV (reference sequence). The CDR3 loop spans 16 amino acids. This chain's CDR3 is CASSSAANSRYYGYTF. In nucleotides, the CDR3 is TGTGCCAGCAGTTCAGCTGCTAATAGCAGGTACTATGGCTACACCTTC.

This clone was found a few times. This chain joins TRBV30 and TRBJ1-4; D uncertain. The CDR3 runs 13 residues. V was clipped by 1 base and J by 5 bases, with 8 bases between them. Looked up from germline, CDR1 is GTSNPN and CDR2 is SVGIG (reference sequence). CDR3 loop: CAWSAAENEKLFF. The DNA of the CDR3 is TGTGCCTGGAGTGCGGCAGAAAATGAAAAACTGTTTTTT.

J is TRBJ2-7 and V is TRBV5-1; 13 nucleotides agree with TRBD2. The CDR3 covers 14 residues. CDR1 is SGHRS and CDR2 is YFSETQ in the germline V gene. Trimming removed 6 bases from V and 4 bases from J; junction bases left unmatched: 4. The CDR3 DNA follows: TGCGCCAGCACCAGGACTAGCGGGGGTTACGAGCAGTACTTC. This codes for CASTRTSGGYEQYF.

The chain employs TRBV19 and TRBJ2-1; TRBD1 matches 8 bases. The CDR3 consists of 12 residues. Looked up from germline, CDR1 is LNHDA and CDR2 is SQIVND (reference sequence). With V trimmed by 4 bases and J by 13 bases, 6 bases remained unmatched. CDR3 loop: CASSTDRGSQFF. The CDR3 DNA follows: TGTGCCAGTAGTACCGACAGGGGTAGCCAGTTCTTC.

This clone was recorded once. V and J are TRBV7-8 and TRBJ2-7, with 7 bases fitting TRBD2. Looked up from germline, CDR1 is SGHVS and CDR2 is FQNEAQ. V shed 5 bases, J shed 0 bases, and the junction held 7 bases outside the gene matches. CDR3 size: 15 residues. The CDR3 region is CASSRGGASSYEQYF. The CDR3 bases are TGTGCCAGCAGCCGCGGGGGAGCGAGCTCCTACGAGCAGTACTTC.

The V and J genes are TRBV10-2 and TRBJ2-4, with D unclear. Germline assignment: CDR1 WSHSY and CDR2 SAAADI. The CDR3 consists of 14 residues. Deletions cut 5 bases from V and 8 bases from J, with 16 bases between. CDR3 in DNA: TGCGCCAGCAGTAGATTCACCGTGACCGACATTCAGTACTTC. Translation: CASSRFTVTDIQYF.

The chain links TRBV11-1 to TRBJ2-7, with 12 bases identical to TRBD1. This CDR3 spans 15 amino acids. V was clipped by 2 bases and J by 7 bases; unmatched bases: 6. The germline gives CDR1 SGHAT, CDR2 FQDESV (reference sequence). The CDR3 DNA is TGTGCCAGCAGCTTATCCGGGACAGGGGGCGCGGAGCAGTACTTC. Amino acids: CASSLSGTGGAEQYF. Variable domain in full (rest from reference TRBV11-1 and TRBJ2-7): EAEVAQSPRYKITEKSQAVAFWCDPISGHATLYWYRQILGQGPELLVQFQDESVVDDSQLPKDRFSAERLKGVDSTLKIQPAELGDSAMYLCASSLSGTGGAEQYFGPGTRLTVT.

This chain connects TRBV19 to TRBJ2-6; 10 nucleotides align to TRBD1. Germline-derived CDR1 and CDR2 are LNHDA and SQIVND (reference sequence). This CDR3 spans 19 amino acids. Losses at the gene ends were 4 bases for V and 3 bases for J; bases not matched to a gene: 12. The CDR3 here is CASSRTGTGVIGGANVLTF. DNA for the CDR3: TGTGCCAGTAGTAGAACCGGGACAGGGGTTATTGGTGGGGCCAACGTCCTGACTTTC.

The chain links TRBV18 to TRBJ1-2; a possible D gene is TRBD1 (6 bases). V was cut by 2 bases and J by 10 bases, with 20 bases left in between. The CDR3 runs to 15 residues. CDR1 and CDR2 (germline): KGHSH, LQKENI. CDR3 in DNA: TGTGCCAGCTCACCAACCAGAGTGTACAGGGTGGACTACACCTTC. Translating it yields CASSPTRVYRVDYTF.

About this clone itself: This sample also contains other DNA sequences that code for the same CDR3. The CDR3 here is CASSFGPAGGRNEQFF. Here the CDR3 DNA reads TGTGCCAGCAGCTTCGGCCCTGCGGGGGGCCGGAATGAGCAGTTCTTC. This chain joins TRBV7-8 and TRBJ2-1; 8 bases map to TRBD2. V was clipped by 3 bases and J by 7 bases; unmatched bases: 11. This CDR3 has 16 amino acids. In germline, CDR1 is SGHVS, CDR2 FQNEAQ. Full variable domain (missing parts from reference TRBV7-8 and TRBJ2-1): GAGVSQSPRYKVAKRGQDVALRCDPISGHVSLFWYQQALGQGPEFLTYFQNEAQLDKSGLPSDRFFAERPEGSVSTLKIQRTQQEDSAVYLCASSFGPAGGRNEQFFGPGTRLTVL.

The chain combines TRBV27 with TRBJ1-1; 7 bases map to TRBD1. Germline-derived CDR1 and CDR2 are MNHEY and SMNVEV (reference sequence). The V segment lost 11 bases and the J segment 3 bases; nucleotides outside the gene matches: 6. This CDR3 is 12 amino acids long. Written as DNA, the CDR3 is TGTGCCGCCCGACAGGGAGACACTGAAGCTTTCTTT. Encoded protein: CAARQGDTEAFF.

The V gene is TRBV19, the J gene TRBJ2-1, with TRBD2 as a possible D gene (5 bases). Trimming removed 5 bases from V and 2 bases from J, with 10 bases in between. This CDR3 has 14 amino acids. The germline gives CDR1 LNHDA, CDR2 SQIVND (reference sequence). CDR3 bases: TGTGCCAGTAGTTTCGGGGTAGCCTACAATGAGCAGTTCTTC. It codes for CASSFGVAYNEQFF.